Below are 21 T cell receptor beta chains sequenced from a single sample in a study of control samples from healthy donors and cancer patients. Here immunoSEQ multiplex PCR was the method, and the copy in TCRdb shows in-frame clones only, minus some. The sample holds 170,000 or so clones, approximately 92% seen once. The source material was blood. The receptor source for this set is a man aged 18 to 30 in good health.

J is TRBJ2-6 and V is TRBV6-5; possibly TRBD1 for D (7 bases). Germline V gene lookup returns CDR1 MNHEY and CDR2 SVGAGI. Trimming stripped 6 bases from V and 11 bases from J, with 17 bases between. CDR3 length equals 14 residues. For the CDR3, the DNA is TGTGCCAGCAGCCAGGACAGGACTACTTACGTCCTGACTTTC. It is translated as CASSQDRTTYVLTF.

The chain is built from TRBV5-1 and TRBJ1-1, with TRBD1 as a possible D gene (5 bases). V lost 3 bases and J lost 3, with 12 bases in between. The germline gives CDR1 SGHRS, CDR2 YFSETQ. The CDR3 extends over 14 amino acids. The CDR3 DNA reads TGCGCCAGCAGCTCGGGACGGCTGGACACTGAAGCTTTCTTT. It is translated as CASSSGRLDTEAFF.

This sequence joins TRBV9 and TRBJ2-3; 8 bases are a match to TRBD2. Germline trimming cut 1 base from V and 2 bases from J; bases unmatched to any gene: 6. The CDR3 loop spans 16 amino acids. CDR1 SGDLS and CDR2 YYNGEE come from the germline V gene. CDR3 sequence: CASSVSSGGFTDTQYF. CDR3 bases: TGTGCCAGCAGCGTATCCAGCGGGGGATTCACAGATACGCAGTATTTT.

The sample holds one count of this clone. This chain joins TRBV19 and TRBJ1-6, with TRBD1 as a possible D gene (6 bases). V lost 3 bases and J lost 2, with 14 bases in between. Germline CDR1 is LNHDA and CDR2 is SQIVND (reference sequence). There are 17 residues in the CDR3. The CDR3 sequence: CASSISQGKPYNSPLHF. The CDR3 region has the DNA TGTGCCAGTAGTATCTCACAGGGTAAGCCCTATAATTCACCCCTCCACTTT.

The DNA for the CDR3 is TGTGCCAGCACCGAACCCCTAACTAATGAAAAACTGTTTTTT. Residues: CASTEPLTNEKLFF. The V call is TRBV6-5, the J call TRBJ1-4; D remains ambiguous. The V and J ends lost 7 bases and 1 base respectively, with 10 bases between them. Germline CDR1 is MNHEY and CDR2 is SVGAGI. The CDR3 loop spans 14 amino acids.

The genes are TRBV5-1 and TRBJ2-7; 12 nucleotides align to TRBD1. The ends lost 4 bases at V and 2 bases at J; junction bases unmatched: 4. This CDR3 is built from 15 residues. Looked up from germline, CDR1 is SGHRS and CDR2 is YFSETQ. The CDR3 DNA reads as TGCGCCAGCAGCAAGGGACAGGGGGCTACCTACGAGCAGTACTTC. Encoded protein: CASSKGQGATYEQYF.

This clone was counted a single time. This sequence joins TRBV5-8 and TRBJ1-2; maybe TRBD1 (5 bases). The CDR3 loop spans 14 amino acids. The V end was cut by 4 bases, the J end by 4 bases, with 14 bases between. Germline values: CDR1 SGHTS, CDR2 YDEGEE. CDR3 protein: CASSRGSYFYGYTF. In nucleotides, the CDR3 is TGTGCCAGCAGCCGGGGCAGTTATTTCTATGGCTACACCTTC.

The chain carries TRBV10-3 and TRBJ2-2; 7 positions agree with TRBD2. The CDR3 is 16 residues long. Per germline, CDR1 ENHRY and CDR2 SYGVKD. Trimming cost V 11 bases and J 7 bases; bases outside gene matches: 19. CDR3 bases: TGTGCCGTCCGAGACCGGGCCCCATCGGGGGGCGGGGAGCTGTTTTTT. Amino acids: CAVRDRAPSGGGELFF.

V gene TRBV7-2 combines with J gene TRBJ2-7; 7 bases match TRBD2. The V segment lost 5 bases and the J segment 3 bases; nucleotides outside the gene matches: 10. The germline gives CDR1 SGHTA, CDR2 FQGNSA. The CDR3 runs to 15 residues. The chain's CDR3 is CASSLQSGGYYEQYF. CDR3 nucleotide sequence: TGTGCCAGCAGCCTCCAGTCGGGGGGTTACTACGAGCAGTACTTC. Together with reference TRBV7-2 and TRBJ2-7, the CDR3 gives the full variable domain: GAGVSQSPSNKVTEKGKDVELRCDPISGHTALYWYRQSLGQGLEFLIYFQGNSAPDKSGLPSDRFSAERTGGSVSTLTIQRTQQEDSAVYLCASSLQSGGYYEQYFGPGTRLTVT.

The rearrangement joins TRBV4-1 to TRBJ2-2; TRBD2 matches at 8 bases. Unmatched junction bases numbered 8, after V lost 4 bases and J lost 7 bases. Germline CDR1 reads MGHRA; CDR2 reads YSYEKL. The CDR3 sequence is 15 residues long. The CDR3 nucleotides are TGCGCCAGCAGCCCTCGGGAGGGATCGGGCGGGGAGCTGTTTTTT. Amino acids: CASSPREGSGGELFF.

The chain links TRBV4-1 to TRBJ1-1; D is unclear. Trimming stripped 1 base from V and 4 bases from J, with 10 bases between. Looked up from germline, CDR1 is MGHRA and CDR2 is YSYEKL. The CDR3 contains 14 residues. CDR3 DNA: TGCGCCAGCAGCCAAGCAACCGGCGGCACTGAAGCTTTCTTT. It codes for CASSQATGGTEAFF.

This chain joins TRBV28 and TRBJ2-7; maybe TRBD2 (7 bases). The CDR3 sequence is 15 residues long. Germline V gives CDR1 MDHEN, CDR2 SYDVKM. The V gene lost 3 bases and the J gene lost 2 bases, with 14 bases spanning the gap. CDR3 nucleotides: TGTGCCAGCAGTTTCCCGGGCGGGGGCACCTACGAGCAGTACTTC. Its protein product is CASSFPGGGTYEQYF. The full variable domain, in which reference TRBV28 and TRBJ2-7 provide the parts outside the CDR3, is DVKVTQSSRYLVKRTGEKVFLECVQDMDHENMFWYRQDPGLGLRLIYFSYDVKMKEKGDIPEGYSVSREKKERFSLILESASTNQTSMYLCASSFPGGGTYEQYFGPGTRLTVT.

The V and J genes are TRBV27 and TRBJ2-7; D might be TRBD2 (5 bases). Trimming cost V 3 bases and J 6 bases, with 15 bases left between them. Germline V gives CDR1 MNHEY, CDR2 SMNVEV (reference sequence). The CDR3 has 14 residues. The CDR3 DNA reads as TGTGCCAGCAGTTTGGGCCCTAGCCCTTTCGAGCAGTACTTC. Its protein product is CASSLGPSPFEQYF.

Here the CDR3 reads CASSHPTGVNEQFF. CDR3 coding DNA: TGCGCCAGCAGCCACCCGACAGGGGTCAATGAGCAGTTCTTC. The V gene is TRBV4-1, the J gene TRBJ2-1; the match to TRBD1 covers 8 bases. This CDR3 has 14 amino acids. The germline V gene encodes CDR1 MGHRA and CDR2 YSYEKL. Trimming cost V 3 bases and J 6 bases; bases outside gene matches: 4.

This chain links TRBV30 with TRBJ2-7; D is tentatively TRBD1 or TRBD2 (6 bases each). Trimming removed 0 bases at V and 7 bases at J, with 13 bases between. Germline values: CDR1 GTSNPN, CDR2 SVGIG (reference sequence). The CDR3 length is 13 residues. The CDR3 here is CAWSVVRGEEQYF. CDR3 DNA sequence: TGTGCCTGGAGTGTAGTTAGGGGGGAGGAGCAGTACTTC.

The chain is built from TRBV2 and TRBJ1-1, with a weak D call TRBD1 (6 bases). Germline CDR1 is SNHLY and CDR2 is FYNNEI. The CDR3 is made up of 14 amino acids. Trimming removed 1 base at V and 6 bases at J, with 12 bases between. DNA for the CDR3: TGTGCCAGCAGTGAAGACAGGGATCATTCTGAAGCTTTCTTT. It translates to CASSEDRDHSEAFF. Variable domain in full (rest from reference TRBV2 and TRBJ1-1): EPEVTQTPSHQVTQMGQEVILRCVPISNHLYFYWYRQILGQKVEFLVSFYNNEISEKSEIFDDQFSVERPDGSNFTLKIRSTKLEDSAMYFCASSEDRDHSEAFFGQGTRLTVV.

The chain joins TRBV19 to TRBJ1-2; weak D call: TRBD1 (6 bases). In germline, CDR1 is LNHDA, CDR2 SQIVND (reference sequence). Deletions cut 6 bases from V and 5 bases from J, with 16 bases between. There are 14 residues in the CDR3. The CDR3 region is CASRITGTRYGYTF. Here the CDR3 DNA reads TGTGCCAGTAGGATTACAGGGACACGGTATGGCTACACCTTC.

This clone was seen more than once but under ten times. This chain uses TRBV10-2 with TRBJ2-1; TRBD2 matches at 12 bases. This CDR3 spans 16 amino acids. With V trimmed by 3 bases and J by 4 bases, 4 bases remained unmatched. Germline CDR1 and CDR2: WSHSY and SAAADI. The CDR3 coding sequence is TGCGCCAGCAGTGACCCTAGCGGGGGGGCATACAATGAGCAGTTCTTC. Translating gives CASSDPSGGAYNEQFF.

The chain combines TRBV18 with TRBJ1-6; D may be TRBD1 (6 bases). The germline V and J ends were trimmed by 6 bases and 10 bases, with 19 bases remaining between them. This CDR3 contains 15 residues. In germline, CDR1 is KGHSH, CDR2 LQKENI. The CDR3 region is CASSSTAQGDSPLHF. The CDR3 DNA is TGTGCCAGCTCCTCCACGGCACAGGGTGACTCACCCCTCCACTTT.

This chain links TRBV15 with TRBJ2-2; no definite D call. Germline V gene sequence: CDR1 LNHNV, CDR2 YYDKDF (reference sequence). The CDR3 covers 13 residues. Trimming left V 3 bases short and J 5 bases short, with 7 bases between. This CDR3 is CATSRAITGELFF. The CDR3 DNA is TGTGCCACCAGCAGGGCTATAACCGGGGAGCTGTTTTTT.

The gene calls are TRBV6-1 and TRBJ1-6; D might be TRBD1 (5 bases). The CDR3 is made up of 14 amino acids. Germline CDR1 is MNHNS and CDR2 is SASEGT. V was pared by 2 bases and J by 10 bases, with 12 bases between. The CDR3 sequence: CASSENGAGSPLHF. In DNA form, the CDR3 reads TGTGCCAGCAGTGAAAACGGGGCTGGCTCACCCCTCCACTTT.